This is a list of T cell receptor beta chains from one sample in a study of CD4+ T cells in melanoma. The table came from immunoSEQ multiplex PCR; TCRdb's copy has only in-frame clones and leaves some out. This table has about 110,000 clones, 80% to 95% appearing once. Sequences were obtained from peripheral blood. Receptors were obtained from a human donor with melanoma. Each CDR3 is given with its conserved first and last residue. Fields, in order: CDR3 DNA, CDR3 protein, D gene, V gene, J gene, CDR3 length. A D gene is named only where the DNA matches it firmly.

DNA: TGCAGCGTTGAAGATAGGCGGGATACGCAGTATTTT; CDR3: CSVEDRRDTQYF; D: NA; V: TRBV29-1; J: TRBJ2-3; length: 12
DNA: TGTGCCAGTAGTATGAGACAGAACCTTAATTCACCCCTCCACTTT; CDR3: CASSMRQNLNSPLHF; D: NA; V: TRBV19; J: TRBJ1-6; length: 15
DNA: TGTGCCAGTAGTGCCACCGGGACAGGGGGCCGGACTGAAGCTTTCTTT; CDR3: CASSATGTGGRTEAFF; D: TRBD1; V: TRBV19; J: TRBJ1-1; length: 16
DNA: TGCGCCAGCATGCTAGCGGGAGGTTACCAAGAGACCCAGTACTTC; CDR3: CASMLAGGYQETQYF; D: TRBD2; V: TRBV5-1; J: TRBJ2-5; length: 15
DNA: TGTGCCAGCAGCCCCGAGGGGGGCATGGTGGGTGGCTACACCTTC; CDR3: CASSPEGGMVGGYTF; D: NA; V: TRBV11-2; J: TRBJ1-2; length: 15
DNA: TGCGCCAGCAGCTTGAATGGCGGGAACACAGATACGCAGTATTTT; CDR3: CASSLNGGNTDTQYF; D: NA; V: TRBV5-1; J: TRBJ2-3; length: 15
DNA: TGCGCCAGCAGCCAAGATTTAGACAGGGTCTACGAGCAGTACTTC; CDR3: CASSQDLDRVYEQYF; D: TRBD1; V: TRBV4-3; J: TRBJ2-7; length: 15
DNA: TGCGCCAGCAGCCAAGCGACAGTCGGGGGGCAAAATGAGCAGTTCTTC; CDR3: CASSQATVGGQNEQFF; D: NA; V: TRBV4-3; J: TRBJ2-1; length: 16
DNA: TGTGCCAGCAGCATGAACAGGGGACCCTACAATGAGCAGTTCTTC; CDR3: CASSMNRGPYNEQFF; D: TRBD1; V: TRBV28; J: TRBJ2-1; length: 15
DNA: TGCGCCAGCAGCGATGGGGGGTTCGCGAACACCGGGGAGCTGTTTTTT; CDR3: CASSDGGFANTGELFF; D: NA; V: TRBV5-1; J: TRBJ2-2; length: 16
DNA: TGCGCCAGCAGCTTGGAGGCAGGGGGCTACTACGAGCAGTACTTC; CDR3: CASSLEAGGYYEQYF; D: TRBD1; V: TRBV5-1; J: TRBJ2-7; length: 15
DNA: TGTGCCAGCAGTTTATTGGCCCCAAGCGGCGGCACAGATACGCAGTATTTT; CDR3: CASSLLAPSGGTDTQYF; D: NA; V: TRBV27; J: TRBJ2-3; length: 17
DNA: TGTGCCAGCAGGACCAGCGGGGGAATCTACGAGCAGTACTTC; CDR3: CASRTSGGIYEQYF; D: TRBD2; V: TRBV28; J: TRBJ2-7; length: 14
DNA: TGCGCCAGCAGCCAAGATCTTGGAGTGTCCTATAATTCACCCCTCCACTTT; CDR3: CASSQDLGVSYNSPLHF; D: NA; V: TRBV4-3; J: TRBJ1-6; length: 17
DNA: TGCAGCGTCTCCGGGACCTCGATGTACTATGGCTACACCTTC; CDR3: CSVSGTSMYYGYTF; D: NA; V: TRBV29-1; J: TRBJ1-2; length: 14